The 9 T cell receptor beta chains below come from one sample, sequenced in a study of cytomegalovirus exposure and HLA in healthy donors. Assay: immunoSEQ multiplex PCR; the TCRdb copy retains only in-frame clones and omits some. The repertoire consists of approximately 150,000 clones, with approximately 89% occurring once and the leading ten covering 2% to 3%. The sample taken for sequencing was PBMCs. Receptor source: a man between 18 and 29 years old in good health and CMV-seropositive.

The gene calls are TRBV6-5 and TRBJ1-1; no reliable D call. Trimming shortened V by 4 bases and J by 0 bases, and 15 bases separated the two germline ends. Germline values: CDR1 MNHEY, CDR2 SVGAGI. CDR3 length equals 16 residues. The CDR3 DNA reads TGTGCCAGCAGTTCCGCGGGGTTTCGGATGAACACTGAAGCTTTCTTT. Amino acids: CASSSAGFRMNTEAFF.

This clone was found a few times. The V and J genes are TRBV6-5 and TRBJ1-5; D remains ambiguous. Trimming removed 3 bases at V and 8 bases at J, with 11 bases between. The CDR3 loop spans 13 amino acids. Germline lookup yields CDR1 MNHEY and CDR2 SVGAGI. The CDR3 nucleotides read TGTGCCAGCAGTTATAGTCGAGTGGAGCCCCAGCATTTT. Protein: CASSYSRVEPQHF.

J is TRBJ2-1 and V is TRBV18; 13 bases match TRBD2. Germline V CDR1 and CDR2: KGHSH, LQKENI. The CDR3 is 16 amino acids. Trimming took 3 bases from V and 10 from J; bases not matched to a gene: 9. The CDR3 region is CASSPRGTSGILEQFF. Here the CDR3 DNA reads TGTGCCAGCTCACCCCGTGGGACTAGCGGGATACTAGAGCAGTTCTTC.

The rearrangement uses TRBV11-2 and TRBJ2-7; 8 nucleotides match TRBD2. Germline-derived CDR1 and CDR2 are SGHAT and FQNNGV. This CDR3 has 14 residues. With V trimmed by 5 bases and J by 3 bases, 6 bases remained unmatched. CDR3 in amino acids: CASSAGAGGYEQYF. In DNA, the CDR3 is TGTGCCAGCAGCGCAGGGGCGGGGGGCTACGAGCAGTACTTC. Full variable domain (remainder filled in from reference TRBV11-2 and TRBJ2-7): EAGVAQSPRYKIIEKRQSVAFWCNPISGHATLYWYQQILGQGPKLLIQFQNNGVVDDSQLPKDRFSAERLKGVDSTLKIQPAKLEDSAVYLCASSAGAGGYEQYFGPGTRLTVT.

The chain combines TRBV2 with TRBJ1-2, with a weak D call TRBD1 (6 bases). V gave up 5 bases and J gave up 0 bases, with 13 bases separating them. The CDR3 sequence is 15 residues long. The germline V gene has CDR1 SNHLY and CDR2 FYNNEI. CDR3 sequence reads: CASSPREGANYGYTF. As DNA, the CDR3 is TGTGCCAGCAGTCCCAGGGAGGGGGCTAACTATGGCTACACCTTC.

This clone was seen repeatedly, ten times or more. The chain couples TRBV7-9 to TRBJ1-6; D ambiguous. Germline CDR1 is SEHNR and CDR2 is FQNEAQ (reference sequence). The CDR3 sequence is 14 residues long. The germline V and J ends were trimmed by 1 base and 4 bases, with 5 bases remaining between them. The CDR3 region has the DNA TGTGCCAGCAGCTTAGAACAGTATAATTCACCCCTCCACTTT. It translates to CASSLEQYNSPLHF.

This chain connects TRBV7-6 to TRBJ2-7; TRBD2 aligns across 9 bases. This CDR3 has 15 residues. V lost 4 bases to trimming and J lost 5 bases; unmatched junction nucleotides: 9. Germline V gives CDR1 SGHVS, CDR2 FNYEAQ. As DNA, the CDR3 is TGTGCCAGCAGCTCCTCAATAGCGGGAGCGGACGAGCAGTACTTC. Translating gives CASSSSIAGADEQYF.

CDR3 sequence (DNA): TGCAGCGTTGAAGATCAGGCCAGTAAAAACATTCAGTACTTC. It codes for CSVEDQASKNIQYF. This chain uses TRBV29-1 with TRBJ2-4, with unresolved D. CDR1 and CDR2 (germline): SQVTM, ANQGSEA. V was trimmed by 0 bases and J by 4 bases, leaving 10 bases between them. The CDR3 length is 14 residues. The variable domain in full, completed from reference TRBV29-1 and TRBJ2-4, reads SAVISQKPSRDICQRGTSLTIQCQVDSQVTMMFWYRQQPGQSLTLIATANQGSEATYESGFVIDKFPISRPNLTFSTLTVSNMSPEDSSIYLCSVEDQASKNIQYFGAGTRLSVL.

V gene TRBV7-2 combines with J gene TRBJ1-4; possible D gene TRBD1, 5 bases. Germline V gives CDR1 SGHTA, CDR2 FQGNSA. CDR3 length equals 13 residues. V was cut by 7 bases and J by 7 bases, with 13 bases left in between. The CDR3 reads CASTPGTGEKLFF. The CDR3 DNA sequence: TGTGCCAGCACCCCCGGGACTGGTGAAAAACTGTTTTTT.